The clone carrying this T cell receptor (beta chain) appeared a few times. As yet, its antigen is unknown. The sample is drawn from a study of cytomegalovirus exposure and HLA in healthy donors. About the study: Assignment to the Caucasian-associated ancestry cluster applied to around 82% of the approximately 420 genotyped donors. The study, taken as a whole, reports: Later genetic work tied a missense DCLRE1C variant to beta-chain V and J trimming.

The PCR had 60 Vbeta and 13 Jbeta primers. Clones were sequenced by immunoSEQ multiplex PCR, and TCRdb holds only the in-frame ones, with some missing. The table has around 150,000 clones, roughly 84% seen once. This CDR3 region has 15 residues. Germline V lookup: CDR1 SGHVS, CDR2 FNYEAQ. The V gene lost 1 base and the J gene lost 6 bases, with 15 bases spanning the gap. This receptor was taken from a woman aged 18-29 years in good health and CMV-seronegative. The sequencing sample was made of PBMCs. The chain is built from TRBV7-6 and TRBJ1-1; D ambiguous. This CDR3 reads CASSLGQAVRAEAFF. In DNA form, the CDR3 reads TGTGCCAGCAGCTTAGGGCAGGCTGTGCGCGCTGAAGCTTTCTTT.